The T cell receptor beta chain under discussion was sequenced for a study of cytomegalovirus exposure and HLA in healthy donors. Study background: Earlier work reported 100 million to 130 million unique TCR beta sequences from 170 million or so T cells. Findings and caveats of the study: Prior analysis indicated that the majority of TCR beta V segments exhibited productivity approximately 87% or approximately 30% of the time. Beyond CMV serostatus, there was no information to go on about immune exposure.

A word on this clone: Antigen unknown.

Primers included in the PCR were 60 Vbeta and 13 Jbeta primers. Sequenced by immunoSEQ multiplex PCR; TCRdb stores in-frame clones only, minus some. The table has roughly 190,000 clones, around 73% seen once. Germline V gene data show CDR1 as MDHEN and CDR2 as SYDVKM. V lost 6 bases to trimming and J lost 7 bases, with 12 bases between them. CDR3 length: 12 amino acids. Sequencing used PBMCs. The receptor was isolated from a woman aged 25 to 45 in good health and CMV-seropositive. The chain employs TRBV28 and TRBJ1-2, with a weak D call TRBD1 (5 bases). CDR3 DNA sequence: TGTGCCAGCAGCAGGGTGACAAGTGGCTACACCTTC. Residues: CASSRVTSGYTF.